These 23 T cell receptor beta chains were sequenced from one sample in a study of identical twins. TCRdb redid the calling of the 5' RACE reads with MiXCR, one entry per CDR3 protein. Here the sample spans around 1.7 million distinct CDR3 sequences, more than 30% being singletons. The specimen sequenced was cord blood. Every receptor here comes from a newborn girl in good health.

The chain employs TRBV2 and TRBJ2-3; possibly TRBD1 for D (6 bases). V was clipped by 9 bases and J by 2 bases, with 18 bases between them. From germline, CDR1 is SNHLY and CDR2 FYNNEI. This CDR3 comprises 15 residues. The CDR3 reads CASSQEQGFTDTQYF. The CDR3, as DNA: TGTGCCAGTTCACAAGAACAGGGATTCACAGATACGCAGTATTTT.

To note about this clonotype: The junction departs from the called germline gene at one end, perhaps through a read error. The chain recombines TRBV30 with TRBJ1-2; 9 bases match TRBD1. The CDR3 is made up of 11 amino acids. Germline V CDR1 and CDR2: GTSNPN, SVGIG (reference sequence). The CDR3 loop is CAWGDRAGYAF. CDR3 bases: TGTGCCTGGGGGGACAGGGCTGGCTACGCCTTC. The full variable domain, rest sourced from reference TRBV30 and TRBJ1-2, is SQTIHQWPATLVQPVGSPLSLECTVEGTSNPNLYWYRQAAGRGLQLLFYSVGIGQISSEVPQNLSASRPQDRQFILSSKKLLLSDSGFYLCAWGDRAGYAFGSGTRLTVV.

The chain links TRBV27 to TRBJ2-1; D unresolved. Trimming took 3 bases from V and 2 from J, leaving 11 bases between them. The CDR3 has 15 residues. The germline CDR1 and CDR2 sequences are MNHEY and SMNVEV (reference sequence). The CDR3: CASSFYGVPYNEQFF. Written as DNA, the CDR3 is TGTGCCAGCAGTTTTTACGGTGTCCCCTACAATGAGCAGTTCTTC.

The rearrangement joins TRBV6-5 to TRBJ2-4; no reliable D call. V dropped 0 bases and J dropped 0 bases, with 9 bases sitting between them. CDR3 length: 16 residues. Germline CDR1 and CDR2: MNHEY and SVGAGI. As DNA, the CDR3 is TGTGCCAGCAGTTACTCCGCCGACTTAGCCAAAAACATTCAGTACTTC. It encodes CASSYSADLAKNIQYF.

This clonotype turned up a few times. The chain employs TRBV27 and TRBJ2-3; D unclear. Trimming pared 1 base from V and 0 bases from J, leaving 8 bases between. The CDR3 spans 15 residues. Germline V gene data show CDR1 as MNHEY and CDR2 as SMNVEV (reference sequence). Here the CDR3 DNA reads TGTGCCAGCAGTTTATTTAGGTATAGCACAGATACGCAGTATTTT. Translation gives CASSLFRYSTDTQYF.

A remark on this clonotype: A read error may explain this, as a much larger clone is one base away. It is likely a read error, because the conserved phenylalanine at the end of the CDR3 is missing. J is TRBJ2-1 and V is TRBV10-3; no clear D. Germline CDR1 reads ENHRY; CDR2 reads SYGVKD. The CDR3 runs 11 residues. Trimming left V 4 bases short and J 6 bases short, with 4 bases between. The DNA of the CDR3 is TGTGCCATCAGTGCGGGCAATGAGCAGTTCTTG. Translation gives CAISAGNEQFL.

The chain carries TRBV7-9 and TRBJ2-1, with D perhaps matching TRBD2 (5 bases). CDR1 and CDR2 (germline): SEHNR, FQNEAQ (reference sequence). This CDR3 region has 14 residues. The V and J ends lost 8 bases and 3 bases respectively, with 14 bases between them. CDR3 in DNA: TGTGCCAGCTTCGAGATAAGCGGCTACAATGAGCAGTTCTTC. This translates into CASFEISGYNEQFF.

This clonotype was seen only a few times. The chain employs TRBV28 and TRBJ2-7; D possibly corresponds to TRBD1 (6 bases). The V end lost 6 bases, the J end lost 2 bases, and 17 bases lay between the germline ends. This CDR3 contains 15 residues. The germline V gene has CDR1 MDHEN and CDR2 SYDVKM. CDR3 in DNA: TGTGCCAGCAGCCTGACAGGCCTTGGTGCCTACGAGCAGTACTTC. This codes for CASSLTGLGAYEQYF.

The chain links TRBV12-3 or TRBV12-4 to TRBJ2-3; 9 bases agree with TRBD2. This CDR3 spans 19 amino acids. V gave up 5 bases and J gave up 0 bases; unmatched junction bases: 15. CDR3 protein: CASSGIGTGGRASTDTQYF. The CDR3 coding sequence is TGTGCCAGCAGTGGTATTGGGACTGGCGGGAGGGCTAGCACAGATACGCAGTATTTT.

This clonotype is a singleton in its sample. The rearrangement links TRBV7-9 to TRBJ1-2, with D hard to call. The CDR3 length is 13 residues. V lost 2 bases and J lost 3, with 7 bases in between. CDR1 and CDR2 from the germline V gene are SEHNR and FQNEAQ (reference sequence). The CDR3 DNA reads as TGTGCCAGCAGCTTACCAGCTTACTATGGCTACACCTTC. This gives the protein CASSLPAYYGYTF.

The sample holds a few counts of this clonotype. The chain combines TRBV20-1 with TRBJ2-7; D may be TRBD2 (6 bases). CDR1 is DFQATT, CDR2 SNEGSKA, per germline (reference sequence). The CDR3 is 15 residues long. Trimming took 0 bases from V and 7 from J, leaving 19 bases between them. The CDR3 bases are TGCAGTGCTAGAGATGAAGGGGTCAAAGGGAGGGAGCAGTACTTC. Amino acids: CSARDEGVKGREQYF.

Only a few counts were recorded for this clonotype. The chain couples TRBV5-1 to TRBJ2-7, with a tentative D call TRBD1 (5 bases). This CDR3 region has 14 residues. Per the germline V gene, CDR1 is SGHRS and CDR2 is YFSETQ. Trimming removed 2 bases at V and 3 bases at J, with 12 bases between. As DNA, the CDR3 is TGCGCCAGCAGCTTAAGGGGAATGGACTACGAGCAGTACTTC. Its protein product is CASSLRGMDYEQYF.

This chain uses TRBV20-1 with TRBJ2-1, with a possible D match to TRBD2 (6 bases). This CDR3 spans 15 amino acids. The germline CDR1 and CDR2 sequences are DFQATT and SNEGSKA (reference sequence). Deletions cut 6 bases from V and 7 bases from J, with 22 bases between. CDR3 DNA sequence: TGCAGTGCCAGTCAGGGACTGGCAAACCGGAATGAGCAGTTCTTC. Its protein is CSASQGLANRNEQFF.

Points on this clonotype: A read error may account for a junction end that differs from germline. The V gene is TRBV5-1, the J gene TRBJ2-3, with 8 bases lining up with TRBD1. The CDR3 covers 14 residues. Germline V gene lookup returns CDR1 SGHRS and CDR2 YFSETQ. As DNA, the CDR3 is TGCGTCAGCAGCGTGGCGGGGACAGGAGATACGCAGTATTTT. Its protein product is CVSSVAGTGDTQYF.

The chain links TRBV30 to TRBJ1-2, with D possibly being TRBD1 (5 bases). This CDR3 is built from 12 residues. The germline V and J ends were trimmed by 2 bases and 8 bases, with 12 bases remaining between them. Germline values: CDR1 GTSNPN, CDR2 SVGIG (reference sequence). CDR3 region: CAWSRGNGGYTF. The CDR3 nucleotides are TGTGCCTGGAGTAGGGGCAACGGAGGCTACACCTTC.

The CDR3 reads CSASGTFYEQYF. In DNA form, the CDR3 reads TGCAGTGCTAGCGGGACTTTCTACGAGCAGTACTTC. V usage is TRBV20-1 and J usage is TRBJ2-7; a weak D match, TRBD2 (6 bases). In germline, CDR1 is DFQATT, CDR2 SNEGSKA (reference sequence). This CDR3 contains 12 residues. V was shortened by 3 bases and J by 3 bases, with 9 bases between the two germline ends.

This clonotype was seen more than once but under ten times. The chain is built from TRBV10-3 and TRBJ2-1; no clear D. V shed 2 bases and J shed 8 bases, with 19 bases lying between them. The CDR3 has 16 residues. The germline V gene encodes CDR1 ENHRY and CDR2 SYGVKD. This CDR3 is CAISEDNRGGLDEQFF. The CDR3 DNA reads TGTGCCATCAGTGAGGACAATAGAGGTGGGTTGGATGAGCAGTTCTTC.

The chain's CDR3 is CASRARAKNIQYF. The CDR3 DNA is TGTGCCAGCAGGGCTAGAGCCAAAAACATTCAGTACTTC. The chain links TRBV3-1 to TRBJ2-4; D is unresolved. The CDR3 totals 13 residues. Germline V gives CDR1 LGHDT, CDR2 YNNKEL (reference sequence). V lost 6 bases to trimming and J lost 0 bases, with 6 bases between them.

The CDR3 region is CASSSRDRGVHYGYTF. The CDR3, as DNA: TGTGCCAGCAGCTCTCGGGACAGGGGGGTACACTATGGCTACACCTTC. The V gene is TRBV7-9, the J gene TRBJ1-2; 11 positions match TRBD1. The trim removed 4 bases at V and 3 bases at J, leaving 7 bases unmatched. The CDR3 is 16 amino acids. Germline V CDR1 and CDR2: SEHNR, FQNEAQ (reference sequence).

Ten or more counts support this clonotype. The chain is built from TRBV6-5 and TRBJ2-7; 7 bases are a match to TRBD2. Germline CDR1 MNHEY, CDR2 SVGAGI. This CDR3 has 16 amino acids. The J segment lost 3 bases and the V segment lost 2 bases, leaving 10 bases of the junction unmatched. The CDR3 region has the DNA TGTGCCAGCAGTTACGATGCCGGACTAGGGCACTACGAGCAGTACTTC. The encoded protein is CASSYDAGLGHYEQYF.

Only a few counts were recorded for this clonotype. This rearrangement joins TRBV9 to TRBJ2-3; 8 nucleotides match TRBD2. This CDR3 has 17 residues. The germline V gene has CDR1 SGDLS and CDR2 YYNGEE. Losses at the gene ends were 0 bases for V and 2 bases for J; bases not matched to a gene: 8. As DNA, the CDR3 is TGTGCCAGCAGCGTAGAACATCTAGCGGGTCTCACAGATACGCAGTATTTT. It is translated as CASSVEHLAGLTDTQYF.

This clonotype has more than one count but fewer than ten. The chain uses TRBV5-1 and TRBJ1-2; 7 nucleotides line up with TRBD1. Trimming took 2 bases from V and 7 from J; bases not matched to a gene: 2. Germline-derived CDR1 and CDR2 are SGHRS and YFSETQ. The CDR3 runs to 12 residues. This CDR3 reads CASSLQGTGYTF. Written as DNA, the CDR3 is TGCGCCAGCAGCTTACAGGGGACTGGCTACACCTTC. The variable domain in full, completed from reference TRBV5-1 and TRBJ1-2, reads KAGVTQTPRYLIKTRGQQVTLSCSPISGHRSVSWYQQTPGQGLQFLFEYFSETQRNKGNFPGRFSGRQFSNSRSEMNVSTLELGDSALYLCASSLQGTGYTFGSGTRLTVV.

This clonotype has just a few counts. The CDR3 loop reads CASPRGDHNEQFF. The CDR3 DNA follows: TGTGCCAGCCCACGGGGGGACCACAATGAGCAGTTCTTC. The chain joins TRBV21-1 to TRBJ2-1; TRBD1, as called in the table, went unchecked against the DNA. TRBV21-1 is a listed pseudogene. The CDR3 is made up of 13 amino acids.